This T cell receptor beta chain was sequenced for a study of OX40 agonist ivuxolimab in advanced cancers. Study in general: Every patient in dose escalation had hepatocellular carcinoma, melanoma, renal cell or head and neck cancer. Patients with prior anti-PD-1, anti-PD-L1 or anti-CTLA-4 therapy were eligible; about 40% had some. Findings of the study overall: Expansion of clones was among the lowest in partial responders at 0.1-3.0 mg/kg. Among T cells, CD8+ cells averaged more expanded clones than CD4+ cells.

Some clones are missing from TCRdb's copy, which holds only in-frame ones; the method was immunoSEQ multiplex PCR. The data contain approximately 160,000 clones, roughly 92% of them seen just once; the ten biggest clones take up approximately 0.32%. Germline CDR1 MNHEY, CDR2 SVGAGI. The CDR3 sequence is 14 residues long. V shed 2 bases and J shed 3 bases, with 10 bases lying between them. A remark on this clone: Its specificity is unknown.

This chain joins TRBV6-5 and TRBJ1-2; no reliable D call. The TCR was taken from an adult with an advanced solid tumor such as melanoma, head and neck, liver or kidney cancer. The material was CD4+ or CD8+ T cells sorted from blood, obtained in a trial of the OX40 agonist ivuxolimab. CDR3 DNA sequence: TGTGCCAGCAGTTACGCCGGACCGCACTATGGCTACACCTTC. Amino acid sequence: CASSYAGPHYGYTF.